A selection of T cell receptor beta chains follows, all from one sample in a study of graft-versus-host responses after intestinal transplantation. The method was immunoSEQ multiplex PCR; TCRdb's version includes in-frame clones alone and lacks a portion of them. The repertoire includes approximately 49,000 clones, 90% to 95% of them detected once, and under 0.25% sits in the top ten. For these receptors, no antigen is known. This material consisted of unstimulated CD8+ T cells sorted from spleen or lymph node cells, taken before transplant. These TCRs come from a human donor who was the organ donor for an intestinal transplant. The CDR3 runs from the conserved cysteine through the conserved F or W. The order of the fields is D gene, J gene, clone size, V gene, CDR3 protein, CDR3 DNA. D genes are given only for firm matches. Where a row states a size, it is once, few, many or the class of an expanded clone; other rows omit it.

d_call: NA; j_call: TRBJ2-4; clone_size: NA; v_call: TRBV4-1; cdr3_aa: CASSPLDGGDIQYF; cdr3_nt: TGCGCCAGCAGCCCACTGGACGGTGGGGACATTCAGTACTTC
d_call: NA; j_call: TRBJ2-5; clone_size: NA; v_call: TRBV10-2; cdr3_aa: CASSESMGHSQETQYF; cdr3_nt: TGCGCCAGCAGTGAGTCGATGGGGCACAGCCAAGAGACCCAGTACTTC
d_call: NA; j_call: TRBJ1-2; clone_size: NA; v_call: TRBV29-1; cdr3_aa: CSAYWSGPEYYGYTF; cdr3_nt: TGCAGCGCCTACTGGTCGGGGCCCGAATACTATGGCTACACCTTC
d_call: NA; j_call: TRBJ2-3; clone_size: NA; v_call: TRBV19; cdr3_aa: CASSIVGGVDTQYF; cdr3_nt: TGTGCCAGTAGTATAGTTGGAGGGGTAGATACGCAGTATTTT
d_call: NA; j_call: TRBJ1-2; clone_size: NA; v_call: TRBV13; cdr3_aa: CASSLGSGSGGYTF; cdr3_nt: TGTGCCAGCAGCTTAGGCTCCGGTAGTGGTGGCTACACCTTC
d_call: NA; j_call: TRBJ2-2; clone_size: NA; v_call: TRBV6-1; cdr3_aa: CASSELNTGELFF; cdr3_nt: TGTGCCAGCAGTGAACTGAACACCGGGGAGCTGTTTTTT
d_call: TRBD2; j_call: TRBJ2-1; clone_size: NA; v_call: TRBV7-3; cdr3_aa: CASSRYGVRGGEYNEQFF; cdr3_nt: TGTGCCAGCAGCCGGTACGGGGTTAGGGGAGGGGAATATAATGAGCAGTTCTTC
d_call: NA; j_call: TRBJ2-1; clone_size: NA; v_call: TRBV27; cdr3_aa: CASSGTYNEQFF; cdr3_nt: TGTGCCAGCAGTGGGACTTACAATGAGCAGTTCTTC
d_call: TRBD2; j_call: TRBJ2-5; clone_size: NA; v_call: TRBV30; cdr3_aa: CAWTSGSQETQYF; cdr3_nt: TGTGCCTGGACTAGCGGCTCCCAAGAGACCCAGTACTTC
d_call: NA; j_call: TRBJ1-4; clone_size: few; v_call: TRBV27; cdr3_aa: CASSFRGIQEKLFF; cdr3_nt: TGTGCCAGCAGTTTTCGAGGGATACAGGAAAAACTGTTTTTT
d_call: TRBD1; j_call: TRBJ1-5; clone_size: NA; v_call: TRBV28; cdr3_aa: CASSFWPNNRGEGNQPQHF; cdr3_nt: TGTGCCAGCAGTTTCTGGCCAAACAACAGGGGGGAGGGAAATCAGCCCCAGCATTTT
d_call: TRBD2; j_call: TRBJ2-5; clone_size: NA; v_call: TRBV4-1; cdr3_aa: CASSHTSGGAQETQYF; cdr3_nt: TGCGCCAGCAGCCACACTAGCGGGGGGGCCCAAGAGACCCAGTACTTC
d_call: NA; j_call: TRBJ2-5; clone_size: NA; v_call: TRBV12-5; cdr3_aa: CASGLGQETQYF; cdr3_nt: TGTGCTAGTGGTTTGGGCCAAGAGACCCAGTACTTC
d_call: TRBD1; j_call: TRBJ2-7; clone_size: NA; v_call: TRBV6-5; cdr3_aa: CASSPPGQSPYEQYF; cdr3_nt: TGTGCCAGCAGTCCCCCGGGACAGTCTCCCTACGAGCAGTACTTC
d_call: NA; j_call: TRBJ1-1; clone_size: NA; v_call: TRBV4-2; cdr3_aa: CASSQDGVVLGPTEAFF; cdr3_nt: TGTGCCAGCAGCCAAGACGGGGTGGTCTTGGGGCCCACTGAAGCTTTCTTT
d_call: NA; j_call: TRBJ2-3; clone_size: few; v_call: TRBV11-2; cdr3_aa: CATAKEGTSTDTQYF; cdr3_nt: TGTGCCACCGCGAAGGAAGGGACCAGCACAGATACGCAGTATTTT
d_call: NA; j_call: TRBJ2-1; clone_size: NA; v_call: TRBV27; cdr3_aa: CASSFSGSYNEQFF; cdr3_nt: TGTGCCAGCAGTTTCAGCGGGTCCTACAATGAGCAGTTCTTC
d_call: TRBD2; j_call: TRBJ2-1; clone_size: NA; v_call: TRBV5-8; cdr3_aa: CASSLEPLAGGPGVYNEQFF; cdr3_nt: TGTGCCAGCAGCTTGGAGCCCCTAGCGGGGGGGCCTGGGGTCTACAATGAGCAGTTCTTC
d_call: NA; j_call: TRBJ1-1; clone_size: NA; v_call: TRBV2; cdr3_aa: CASSANTEAFF; cdr3_nt: TGTGCCAGCAGCGCGAACACTGAAGCTTTCTTT
d_call: NA; j_call: TRBJ1-2; clone_size: NA; v_call: TRBV7-6; cdr3_aa: CASSLHPKAGYTF; cdr3_nt: TGTGCCAGCAGCCTACATCCCAAAGCTGGTTACACCTTC
d_call: TRBD2; j_call: TRBJ2-1; clone_size: NA; v_call: TRBV9; cdr3_aa: CASSVGRGGMDEQFF; cdr3_nt: TGTGCCAGCAGCGTAGGACGGGGGGGCATGGATGAGCAGTTCTTC
d_call: NA; j_call: TRBJ1-2; clone_size: NA; v_call: TRBV27; cdr3_aa: CASSQYWTANYGYTF; cdr3_nt: TGTGCCAGCAGTCAATATTGGACAGCGAACTATGGCTACACCTTC
d_call: TRBD1; j_call: TRBJ1-2; clone_size: NA; v_call: TRBV6-5; cdr3_aa: CASSKRTGNYGYTF; cdr3_nt: TGTGCCAGCAGCAAAAGGACAGGGAACTATGGCTACACCTTC
d_call: TRBD1; j_call: TRBJ1-1; clone_size: NA; v_call: TRBV11-2; cdr3_aa: CASSLVGQGTNTEAFF; cdr3_nt: TGTGCCAGCAGCTTAGTGGGACAGGGGACCAACACTGAAGCTTTCTTT
d_call: TRBD1; j_call: TRBJ2-1; clone_size: NA; v_call: TRBV19; cdr3_aa: CASSMQGASSYNEQFF; cdr3_nt: TGTGCCAGTAGTATGCAGGGGGCGAGCTCCTACAATGAGCAGTTCTTC
d_call: NA; j_call: TRBJ2-1; clone_size: once; v_call: TRBV4-3; cdr3_aa: CASSQDQRTIYNEQFF; cdr3_nt: TGCGCCAGCAGCCAAGATCAGCGGACGATCTACAATGAGCAGTTCTTC
d_call: TRBD2; j_call: TRBJ2-1; clone_size: once; v_call: TRBV19; cdr3_aa: CASRSPGTSSYNEQFF; cdr3_nt: TGTGCCAGTAGGTCCCCCGGGACTAGCTCTTACAATGAGCAGTTCTTC
d_call: TRBD1; j_call: TRBJ1-1; clone_size: NA; v_call: TRBV27; cdr3_aa: CASSFGGTGGIYSNTEAFF; cdr3_nt: TGTGCCAGCAGTTTTGGGGGGACAGGGGGCATATACTCCAACACTGAAGCTTTCTTT
d_call: TRBD1; j_call: TRBJ1-2; clone_size: NA; v_call: TRBV28; cdr3_aa: CASRPTVRDRGIIGYTF; cdr3_nt: TGTGCCAGCAGGCCGACCGTGAGGGACAGGGGTATTATTGGCTACACCTTC
d_call: NA; j_call: TRBJ1-5; clone_size: NA; v_call: TRBV30; cdr3_aa: CAWSTGGLEPQHF; cdr3_nt: TGTGCCTGGAGCACCGGGGGGCTGGAGCCCCAGCATTTT
d_call: TRBD1; j_call: TRBJ1-3; clone_size: NA; v_call: TRBV11-2; cdr3_aa: CASSLVPGGSSSGNTIYF; cdr3_nt: TGTGCCAGCAGCTTAGTTCCAGGGGGATCCTCCTCTGGAAACACCATATATTTT
d_call: NA; j_call: TRBJ2-7; clone_size: NA; v_call: TRBV7-2; cdr3_aa: CASSLGAEQYF; cdr3_nt: TGTGCCAGCAGCTTAGGAGCCGAGCAGTACTTC
d_call: TRBD1; j_call: TRBJ2-7; clone_size: NA; v_call: TRBV29-1; cdr3_aa: CSVAGGGTYEQYF; cdr3_nt: TGCAGCGTTGCAGGGGGCGGGACCTACGAGCAGTACTTC
d_call: NA; j_call: TRBJ1-1; clone_size: NA; v_call: TRBV10-1; cdr3_aa: CASSEGSLTGAFF; cdr3_nt: TGCGCCAGCAGTGAGGGCTCCTTGACCGGAGCTTTCTTT
d_call: TRBD2; j_call: TRBJ2-1; clone_size: NA; v_call: TRBV6-4; cdr3_aa: CASSDSPGGVGINEQFF; cdr3_nt: TGTGCCAGCAGTGACTCACCGGGGGGAGTGGGAATTAATGAGCAGTTCTTC
d_call: NA; j_call: TRBJ1-1; clone_size: NA; v_call: TRBV13; cdr3_aa: CASSFRVWRVNTEAFF; cdr3_nt: TGTGCCAGCAGCTTTAGGGTCTGGCGGGTGAACACTGAAGCTTTCTTT
d_call: TRBD1; j_call: TRBJ2-7; clone_size: NA; v_call: TRBV27; cdr3_aa: CASSLGQGLASYEQYF; cdr3_nt: TGTGCCAGCAGTTTAGGACAGGGTTTGGCGTCCTACGAGCAGTACTTC
d_call: NA; j_call: TRBJ2-1; clone_size: NA; v_call: TRBV9; cdr3_aa: CASSVAGRSYNEQFF; cdr3_nt: TGTGCCAGCAGCGTAGCGGGGAGGTCCTACAATGAGCAGTTCTTC
d_call: NA; j_call: TRBJ1-5; clone_size: once; v_call: TRBV7-9; cdr3_aa: CASSLGFGQPQHF; cdr3_nt: TGTGCCAGCAGCCTTGGTTTTGGGCAGCCCCAGCATTTT
d_call: NA; j_call: TRBJ2-7; clone_size: NA; v_call: TRBV11-2; cdr3_aa: CASSFHRLTSYEQYF; cdr3_nt: TGTGCCAGCAGTTTCCACAGGCTAACCTCCTACGAGCAGTACTTC
d_call: NA; j_call: TRBJ1-2; clone_size: NA; v_call: TRBV29-1; cdr3_aa: CSVAHRQEQGRDGGYGYTF; cdr3_nt: TGCAGCGTTGCCCATAGGCAGGAACAGGGCCGAGACGGGGGATATGGCTACACCTTC
d_call: TRBD1; j_call: TRBJ1-1; clone_size: NA; v_call: TRBV2; cdr3_aa: CASTTGQPANTEAFF; cdr3_nt: TGTGCCAGCACAACGGGACAGCCAGCGAACACTGAAGCTTTCTTT
d_call: NA; j_call: TRBJ1-2; clone_size: NA; v_call: TRBV29-1; cdr3_aa: CSGDLGGGSGYTF; cdr3_nt: TGCAGCGGGGACCTGGGGGGTGGGAGCGGCTACACCTTC
d_call: NA; j_call: TRBJ1-6; clone_size: NA; v_call: TRBV27; cdr3_aa: CASSLGDSPLHF; cdr3_nt: TGTGCCAGCAGTTTGGGGGATTCACCCCTCCACTTT
d_call: NA; j_call: TRBJ1-1; clone_size: NA; v_call: TRBV19; cdr3_aa: CASSTRQDVNTEAFF; cdr3_nt: TGTGCCAGTAGTACTAGACAGGACGTGAACACTGAAGCTTTCTTT
d_call: TRBD1; j_call: TRBJ2-2; clone_size: NA; v_call: TRBV4-3; cdr3_aa: CASATGPNTGELFF; cdr3_nt: TGCGCCAGCGCGACAGGGCCGAACACCGGGGAGCTGTTTTTT